These 6 T cell receptor beta chains were all obtained from the same sample, sequenced in a study of Ad26.COV2.S vaccination and SARS-CoV-2 variants. This sample's treatment: some 19 received Ad26.COV2.S at low or high dose, single or two shots; about five received placebo; per-sample allocation not given. Day 63 following the first vaccine or placebo injection was when the samples were taken. Sequenced by immunoSEQ multiplex PCR; TCRdb stores in-frame clones only, minus some. In the table there are about 410,000 clones, 75% to 90% of which are singletons. Sequenced material: peripheral blood, taken in a trial of Ad26.COV2.S vaccine versus placebo. The receptors shown here come from a person aged 18-60 years who received the Ad26.COV2.S COVID-19 vaccine or a placebo.

The chain combines TRBV21-1 with TRBJ2-3; the listed D gene, TRBD2, was not tested against the DNA. TRBV21-1 is termed a pseudogene. The CDR3 loop spans 14 amino acids. DNA of the CDR3: TGTGCCAGCAGCAAAGCGCCGGGAGGAGATACGCAGTATTTT. The encoded protein is CASSKAPGGDTQYF.

The chain links TRBV29-1 to TRBJ2-3; D gene uncertain. Per germline, CDR1 SQVTM and CDR2 ANQGSEA. V gave up 4 bases and J gave up 0 bases, with 14 bases separating them. The CDR3 has 15 residues. CDR3 nucleotides: TGCAGCGTTGCCCCCCTGGGCGGTAGCACAGATACGCAGTATTTT. Residues: CSVAPLGGSTDTQYF.

V and J are TRBV12-3 or TRBV12-4 and TRBJ1-5; D is unclear. Between the trimmed V and J ends, which lost 5 bases and 2 bases, there was a span of 7 bases. The CDR3 contains 13 residues. The CDR3 is CASSQGGNQPQHF. Here the CDR3 DNA reads TGTGCCAGCAGTCAAGGTGGCAATCAGCCCCAGCATTTT.

J is TRBJ1-5 and V is TRBV6-2 or TRBV6-3; D call uncertain. The germline V gene has CDR1 MNHEY and CDR2 SVGEGT. Deletions cut 2 bases from V and 0 bases from J, with 14 bases between. The CDR3 runs to 17 residues. DNA of the CDR3: TGTGCCAGCAGTTACCCGAGAGGGAGAGTTAGCAATCAGCCCCAGCATTTT. Translated: CASSYPRGRVSNQPQHF.

This rearrangement joins TRBV11-2 to TRBJ2-2; 7 positions agree with TRBD1. CDR1 is SGHAT, CDR2 FQNNGV, per germline. The CDR3 extends over 17 amino acids. The J segment lost 1 base and the V segment lost 6 bases, leaving 11 bases of the junction unmatched. This chain's CDR3 is CASRNIRRQGNTGELFF. The CDR3 coding sequence is TGTGCCAGCAGGAATATAAGGCGACAGGGGAACACCGGGGAGCTGTTTTTT.

CDR3 DNA: TGTGCCAGCAGCTTAGGGGACACGCAGTACTTC. It codes for CASSLGDTQYF. The chain joins TRBV11-2 to TRBJ2-4, with D possibly matching TRBD1 (6 bases). This CDR3 region has 11 residues. CDR1 is SGHAT, CDR2 FQNNGV, per germline. V dropped 1 base and J dropped 13 bases, with 8 bases sitting between them.